These 29 T cell receptor beta chains originate from one sample sequenced in a study of vaccination effects on CD4 cells after COVID-19. Their target antigens are unknown. ViraFEST expansion of antigen-specific CD4+ T cells with viral peptide pools preceded sequencing. Investigators separated out CD4+ T cells once around 9 days of culture had passed. Nucleocapsid antibodies stayed negative before and after vaccination, showing no earlier SARS-CoV-2 infection. The repertoire was sequenced with immunoSEQ multiplex PCR; TCRdb's copy has only in-frame clones and lacks some. The sample holds 20,000 to 25,000 clones, about three quarters seen once. The sequencing used CD4+ T cells from PBMCs cultured with HCoV-NL63 spike peptides, collected before COVID-19 vaccination. These receptors were taken from a human donor who received a COVID-19 vaccine.

The chain couples TRBV7-2 to TRBJ1-2; no clear D. Trimming took off 1 base at V and 0 bases at J, with 15 bases between the two ends. This CDR3 comprises 17 residues. CDR1 is SGHTA, CDR2 FQGNSA, per germline. CDR3 loop: CASSLVSTAGSNYGYTF. In DNA form, the CDR3 reads TGTGCCAGCAGCTTAGTGTCTACGGCAGGATCTAACTATGGCTACACCTTC.

The V and J genes are TRBV2 and TRBJ2-1; D unresolved. CDR3 length: 16 amino acids. V lost 0 bases, J lost 4 bases, and 13 bases lay in between. CDR1 SNHLY and CDR2 FYNNEI come from the germline V gene. The CDR3 DNA follows: TGTGCCAGCAGTGAAGCGAAGAGACCCCCTTACAATGAGCAGTTCTTC. It specifies CASSEAKRPPYNEQFF. The full variable domain, with the rest looked up from reference TRBV2 and TRBJ2-1, is EPEVTQTPSHQVTQMGQEVILRCVPISNHLYFYWYRQILGQKVEFLVSFYNNEISEKSEIFDDQFSVERPDGSNFTLKIRSTKLEDSAMYFCASSEAKRPPYNEQFFGPGTRLTVL.

This rearrangement joins TRBV14 to TRBJ2-1; a possible D gene is TRBD2 (6 bases). The V end was cut by 1 base, the J end by 6 bases, with 16 bases between. The CDR3 sequence is 16 residues long. From germline, CDR1 is SGHDN and CDR2 FVKESK. CDR3 loop: CASSQVGKRALNEQFF. The DNA for the CDR3 is TGTGCCAGCAGCCAAGTGGGAAAGCGGGCCCTCAATGAGCAGTTCTTC. Full variable domain (outside the CDR3, taken from reference TRBV14 and TRBJ2-1): EAGVTQFPSHSVIEKGQTVTLRCDPISGHDNLYWYRRVMGKEIKFLLHFVKESKQDESGMPNNRFLAERTGGTYSTLKVQPAELEDSGVYFCASSQVGKRALNEQFFGPGTRLTVL.

The V and J genes are TRBV19 and TRBJ1-3; 9 bases match TRBD1. Germline trimming cut 6 bases from V and 4 bases from J; bases unmatched to any gene: 10. CDR3 length equals 16 residues. CDR1 is LNHDA, CDR2 SQIVND, per germline (reference sequence). The CDR3 DNA reads as TGTGCCAGTAGGCTCACAGGGGGCCTCCGGGGAAACACCATATATTTT. Its translation is CASRLTGGLRGNTIYF.

This chain connects TRBV28 to TRBJ1-5; D gene uncertain. Germline V gene lookup returns CDR1 MDHEN and CDR2 SYDVKM. V dropped 2 bases and J dropped 1 base, with 6 bases sitting between them. This CDR3 comprises 14 residues. CDR3 residues: CASSLGVSNQPQHF. As DNA, the CDR3 is TGTGCCAGCAGTTTAGGGGTAAGCAATCAGCCCCAGCATTTT.

This chain links TRBV5-4 with TRBJ1-2; 9 nucleotides match TRBD1. V shed 0 bases and J 7 bases; nucleotides not matched to a gene: 1. Looked up from germline, CDR1 is SGHNT and CDR2 is YYREEE (reference sequence). CDR3 length: 13 amino acids. The chain's CDR3 is CASSLGTGVGYTF. CDR3 in DNA: TGTGCCAGCAGCTTGGGGACAGGGGTTGGCTACACCTTC.

The chain has TRBV2 and TRBJ1-5; D gene uncertain. This CDR3 region has 13 residues. Deletions cut 6 bases from V and 1 base from J, with 7 bases between. The germline CDR1 and CDR2 sequences are SNHLY and FYNNEI. The CDR3 nucleotides are TGTGCCAGCAGGCAATTAAGCAATCAGCCCCAGCATTTT. Amino acids: CASRQLSNQPQHF.

The chain combines TRBV3-1 (or the pseudogene TRBV3-2) with TRBJ2-3; D gene unclear. Trimming removed 4 bases at V and 1 base at J, with 6 bases between. The CDR3 is 13 amino acids. CDR1 and CDR2 from the germline V gene are LGHDT and YNNKEL (reference sequence). The CDR3 region is CASSRSRTDTQYF. The CDR3, as DNA: TGTGCCAGCAGCCGGAGCCGCACAGATACGCAGTATTTT.

J is TRBJ2-1 and V is TRBV5-1; 8 bases line up with TRBD1. The CDR3 runs to 15 residues. V was pared by 3 bases and J by 6 bases, with 8 bases of the junction left unmatched. Germline lookup yields CDR1 SGHRS and CDR2 YFSETQ. For the CDR3, the DNA is TGCGCCAGCAGCTGGGGAACTACAGGGGGCAATGAGCAGTTCTTC. Protein sequence: CASSWGTTGGNEQFF.

This chain joins TRBV10-3 and TRBJ1-4; D gene ambiguous. This CDR3 is built from 13 residues. The V and J ends lost 11 bases and 1 base respectively, with 11 bases between them. Germline V gives CDR1 ENHRY, CDR2 SYGVKD. The CDR3 DNA is TGTGCCTCCCAAACGGGAACTAATGAAAAACTGTTTTTT. Amino acids: CASQTGTNEKLFF.

V and J are TRBV9 and TRBJ1-2; D not resolved. Trimming shortened V by 0 bases and J by 1 base, and 7 bases separated the two germline ends. The CDR3 extends over 14 amino acids. CDR1 is SGDLS, CDR2 YYNGEE, per germline. CDR3 nucleotides: TGTGCCAGCAGCGTAGACAACAGTAACTATGGCTACACCTTC. It is translated as CASSVDNSNYGYTF.

The chain couples TRBV7-9 to TRBJ2-7; maybe TRBD1 (6 bases). The CDR3 loop spans 15 amino acids. The germline V and J ends were trimmed by 7 bases and 1 base, with 17 bases remaining between them. The germline V gene encodes CDR1 SEHNR and CDR2 FQNEAQ (reference sequence). The CDR3 sequence is CASTLPIGQSYEQYF. The CDR3 nucleotides are TGTGCCAGCACTCTTCCCATTGGACAGTCCTACGAGCAGTACTTC.

This chain links TRBV24-1 with TRBJ1-2; D remains ambiguous. V shed 8 bases and J shed 2 bases, with 5 bases lying between them. CDR1 and CDR2 (germline): KGHDR, SFDVKD. The CDR3 is 11 residues long. CDR3 protein: CATNINYGYTF. The CDR3, as DNA: TGTGCCACCAACATAAACTATGGCTACACCTTC.

This chain links TRBV30 with TRBJ2-2; D unclear. Between the trimmed V and J ends, which lost 0 bases and 2 bases, there was a span of 4 bases. The germline V gene encodes CDR1 GTSNPN and CDR2 SVGIG (reference sequence). The CDR3 loop spans 13 amino acids. For the CDR3, the DNA is TGTGCCTGGAGTGTCAGTAACACCGGGGAGCTGTTTTTT. Its protein product is CAWSVSNTGELFF.

The genes are TRBV19 and TRBJ1-2; 8 bases fit TRBD1. V lost 5 bases to trimming and J lost 1 base; unmatched junction nucleotides: 6. The CDR3 length is 15 residues. Germline V gene data show CDR1 as LNHDA and CDR2 as SQIVND (reference sequence). CDR3 protein: CASSPRTGLNYGYTF. The CDR3, as DNA: TGTGCCAGTAGTCCACGGACAGGGCTTAACTATGGCTACACCTTC.

This clone is a singleton in its sample. The chain joins TRBV30 to TRBJ1-1; tentatively, D is TRBD1 (5 bases). V lost 2 bases, J lost 5 bases, and 9 bases lay in between. The CDR3 covers 12 residues. The germline V gene encodes CDR1 GTSNPN and CDR2 SVGIG (reference sequence). CDR3 bases: TGTGCCTGGAGTTGGGGGTCAACTGAAGCTTTCTTT. Its translation is CAWSWGSTEAFF.

This clone showed up just a few times. This chain joins TRBV5-5 and TRBJ1-2; 9 positions agree with TRBD1. The CDR3 loop spans 13 amino acids. Germline loops: CDR1 SGHKS, CDR2 YYEKEE (reference sequence). The V gene end was trimmed by 4 bases and the J gene end by 7 bases; junction bases not matched to a gene: 5. CDR3 in DNA: TGTGCCAGCAGCCCACAGGGGGCGAGTGGCTACACCTTC. Amino acids: CASSPQGASGYTF.

The chain combines TRBV7-2 with TRBJ2-5; D tentatively fits TRBD1 or TRBD2 (6 bases each). The V gene's germline CDR1 is SGHTA and CDR2 FQGNSA. The CDR3 spans 15 residues. V gave up 4 bases and J gave up 2 bases, with 14 bases separating them. The CDR3, as DNA: TGTGCCAGCAGCTCCTGGGGGGCCCCTCAAGAGACCCAGTACTTC. Translating gives CASSSWGAPQETQYF.

This chain uses TRBV7-2 with TRBJ2-1; 7 bases match TRBD2. Germline V gives CDR1 SGHTA, CDR2 FQGNSA. The CDR3 has 16 amino acids. Trimming took 2 bases from V and 7 from J; bases not matched to a gene: 11. The CDR3, as DNA: TGTGCCAGCAGCTTAATAGCGGGCCGTACAAGGAATGAGCAGTTCTTC. Protein: CASSLIAGRTRNEQFF.

V and J are TRBV2 and TRBJ2-6; D uncertain. The V end lost 6 bases, the J end lost 0 bases, and 6 bases lay between the germline ends. Germline lookup yields CDR1 SNHLY and CDR2 FYNNEI. This CDR3 is 14 amino acids long. The CDR3 coding sequence is TGTGCCAGCAGCCCCACCTCTGGGGCCAACGTCCTGACTTTC. This sequence encodes CASSPTSGANVLTF.

This chain links TRBV15 with TRBJ2-3; 9 nucleotides agree with TRBD1. V shed 3 bases, J shed 2 bases, and the junction held 3 bases outside the gene matches. The CDR3 runs 15 residues. Germline assignment: CDR1 LNHNV and CDR2 YYDKDF (reference sequence). The CDR3 nucleotides are TGTGCCACCAGCAGGACAGGGGGTGACACAGATACGCAGTATTTT. Translation gives CATSRTGGDTDTQYF.

This clone was detected only a few times. This CDR3 reads CASSANRASTNYGYTF. CDR3 DNA sequence: TGTGCCAGCAGCGCTAACAGGGCGTCTACTAACTATGGCTACACCTTC. The rearrangement joins TRBV21-1 to TRBJ1-2; the DNA was not compared with TRBD1, the D call given in the table. TRBV21-1 counts as a pseudogene. The CDR3 sequence is 16 residues long.

A single count supports this clone. The chain employs TRBV7-9 and TRBJ1-1, with 8 nucleotides matching TRBD1. Germline trimming cut 4 bases from V and 5 bases from J; bases unmatched to any gene: 3. The CDR3 is made up of 13 amino acids. The germline V gene has CDR1 SEHNR and CDR2 FQNEAQ (reference sequence). This chain's CDR3 is CASSSGGRTEAFF. CDR3 bases: TGTGCCAGCAGCTCAGGGGGCCGGACTGAAGCTTTCTTT. The full variable domain, in which reference TRBV7-9 and TRBJ1-1 provide the parts outside the CDR3, is DTGVSQNPRHKITKRGQNVTFRCDPISEHNRLYWYRQTLGQGPEFLTYFQNEAQLEKSRLLSDRFSAERPKGSFSTLEIQRTEQGDSAMYLCASSSGGRTEAFFGQGTRLTVV.

This chain joins TRBV5-5 and TRBJ2-2; no definite D call. V gave up 0 bases and J gave up 5 bases, with 8 bases separating them. The CDR3 contains 14 residues. Looked up from germline, CDR1 is SGHKS and CDR2 is YYEKEE (reference sequence). The CDR3 spells CASSLAQGTGELFF. The DNA of the CDR3 is TGTGCCAGCAGCTTGGCCCAAGGAACCGGGGAGCTGTTTTTT. The full variable domain, rest sourced from reference TRBV5-5 and TRBJ2-2, is DAGVTQSPTHLIKTRGQQVTLRCSPISGHKSVSWYQQVLGQGPQFIFQYYEKEERGRGNFPDRFSARQFPNYSSELNVNALLLGDSALYLCASSLAQGTGELFFGEGSRLTVL.

The V and J genes are TRBV14 and TRBJ1-2; D unresolved. Germline-derived CDR1 and CDR2 are SGHDN and FVKESK. Trimming stripped 1 base from V and 0 bases from J, with 6 bases between. This CDR3 has 14 residues. The chain's CDR3 is CASSQVAANYGYTF. The CDR3 DNA reads TGTGCCAGCAGCCAAGTTGCGGCTAACTATGGCTACACCTTC.

The chain uses TRBV19 and TRBJ1-5; tentative D call: TRBD1 (6 bases). CDR3 size: 14 residues. V was clipped by 1 base and J by 2 bases, with 6 bases between them. CDR1 and CDR2 (germline): LNHDA, SQIVND (reference sequence). The CDR3: CASSIAGGNQPQHF. For the CDR3, the DNA is TGTGCCAGTAGTATAGCAGGGGGCAATCAGCCCCAGCATTTT.

This chain uses TRBV6-2 or TRBV6-3 with TRBJ2-3; 10 bases are a match to TRBD2. Germline values: CDR1 MNHEY, CDR2 SVGEGT. The V gene end was trimmed by 6 bases and the J gene end by 7 bases; junction bases not matched to a gene: 10. This CDR3 comprises 15 residues. CDR3 bases: TGTGCCAGCAGCACACGAGCGGGGGGGACAAATACGCAGTATTTT. This translates into CASSTRAGGTNTQYF.

This clone appeared a few times. The V and J genes are TRBV6-1 and TRBJ1-3; D is undetermined. Germline loops: CDR1 MNHNS, CDR2 SASEGT. V lost 2 bases to trimming and J lost 0 bases, with 8 bases between them. This CDR3 region has 15 residues. The CDR3 bases are TGTGCCAGCAGTGAACCCTCCCGCTCTGGAAACACCATATATTTT. It yields the protein CASSEPSRSGNTIYF.

Comment on this clone: The DNA is left out, because the CDR3 cannot be placed on it with certainty; the CDR3 is given as TCRdb lists it. This chain joins TRBV27 and TRBJ1-2. Counting both end residues, the CDR3 totals 14 amino acids. The germline V gene has CDR1 MNHEY and CDR2 SMNVEV (reference sequence). CDR3 in amino acids: CASSSSGVVGSYTF.